Following are 30 T cell receptor beta chains from one sample sequenced in a study of regulatory T cells in long-lasting Graves disease. TCR beta libraries were built with iRepertoire HTBI primers and Arm-PCR of CDR3 regions. Each CDR3 protein is one row after TCRdb ran MiXCR on the multiplex PCR reads. In the table there are about half a million distinct CDR3 sequences, around 12% of which are singletons. Time point in this sample: newly diagnosed GD, antithyroid drugs for less than 3 months. PBMC-derived RNA was used for the TCR library. This sample also appeared in a second study, on T cells in Graves' hyperthyroidism and ophthalmopathy.

Material: peripheral blood mononuclear cells (PBMCs), obtained at new diagnosis, from a patient treated with antithyroid drugs. These receptors originate from a woman aged 25 to 39 with Graves disease.

The V gene is TRBV18, the J gene TRBJ1-1; possible D gene TRBD1, 5 bases. There are 15 residues in the CDR3. The germline CDR1 and CDR2 sequences are KGHSH and LQKENI. Trimming removed 3 bases from V and 1 base from J, with 12 bases in between. CDR3 loop: CASSPGRGQNTEAFF. The CDR3 nucleotides are TGTGCCAGCTCACCCGGACGGGGCCAGAACACTGAAGCTTTCTTT.

This clonotype was recorded a few times. The chain links TRBV6-1 to TRBJ1-2, with 11 bases lining up with TRBD1. The CDR3 covers 14 residues. The V segment lost 8 bases and the J segment 1 base; nucleotides outside the gene matches: 3. Per germline, CDR1 MNHNS and CDR2 SASEGT. CDR3 nucleotides: TGTGCCAGCTCGGGACAGGGGGTTAACTATGGCTACACCTTC. Its protein product is CASSGQGVNYGYTF.

There are many counts of this clonotype. The chain couples TRBV30 to TRBJ1-2; a possible D gene is TRBD1 (6 bases). The V end lost 4 bases, the J end lost 5 bases, and 8 bases lay between the germline ends. The germline gives CDR1 GTSNPN, CDR2 SVGIG (reference sequence). CDR3 length equals 11 residues. CDR3 sequence reads: CAWKGDYGYTF. CDR3 coding DNA: TGTGCCTGGAAGGGGGATTATGGCTACACCTTC.

The V gene is TRBV20-1, the J gene TRBJ2-3; 9 nucleotides line up with TRBD2. After removal of 5 bases from V and 0 bases from J, the junction contained 3 bases not matched to a gene. CDR1 and CDR2 from the germline V gene are DFQATT and SNEGSKA (reference sequence). The CDR3 has 14 amino acids. This chain's CDR3 is CSAGLARSTDTQYF. Written as DNA, the CDR3 is TGCAGTGCTGGACTAGCGAGAAGCACAGATACGCAGTATTTT.

This clonotype was recorded many times. This chain joins TRBV27 and TRBJ2-1; no reliable D call. Trimming removed 2 bases at V and 6 bases at J, with 17 bases between. The germline gives CDR1 MNHEY, CDR2 SMNVEV (reference sequence). The CDR3 is 16 residues long. The CDR3 nucleotides are TGTGCCAGCAGTTTACGGGTTTCGTCGTATGGCAATGAGCAGTTCTTC. This encodes CASSLRVSSYGNEQFF.

In its sample, this clonotype was seen a few times. J is TRBJ1-1 and V is TRBV9; TRBD1 might be the D (5 bases). This CDR3 has 14 amino acids. V lost 2 bases and J lost 1, with 9 bases in between. Per germline, CDR1 SGDLS and CDR2 YYNGEE. Written as DNA, the CDR3 is TGTGCCAGCAGCGTGGGGACGGCGAACACTGAAGCTTTCTTT. It encodes CASSVGTANTEAFF.

This clonotype was found a few times. The chain recombines TRBV6-2 or TRBV6-3 with TRBJ2-3, with 13 positions matching TRBD2. V dropped 6 bases and J dropped 6; count of bases not matched to a gene: 9. Germline V gene data show CDR1 as MNHEY and CDR2 as SVGEGT. The CDR3 length is 16 residues. CDR3 sequence (DNA): TGTGCCAGCAGACCGCCGGGACTAGCGGGAACCGATACGCAGTATTTT. Amino acids: CASRPPGLAGTDTQYF.

This clonotype was seen ten or more times. This rearrangement joins TRBV18 to TRBJ2-1; 7 nucleotides agree with TRBD1. This CDR3 contains 16 residues. Germline CDR1 reads KGHSH; CDR2 reads LQKENI. V lost 5 bases and J lost 8; bases outside the gene matches: 15. CDR3 protein: CASSSLSGGVKDEQFF. CDR3 bases: TGTGCCAGCTCATCGCTATCAGGGGGAGTTAAGGATGAGCAGTTCTTC.

This clonotype was detected many times. The chain has TRBV3-1 and TRBJ2-5; 12 bases align to TRBD2. Germline trimming cut 8 bases from V and 4 bases from J; bases unmatched to any gene: 8. Germline CDR1 and CDR2: LGHDT and YNNKEL (reference sequence). The CDR3 contains 15 residues. This CDR3 reads CASLILAGGRETQYF. The CDR3 DNA reads as TGTGCCAGCCTAATACTAGCGGGAGGACGAGAGACCCAGTACTTC.

This clonotype has a count of ten or more. This rearrangement joins TRBV2 to TRBJ1-1; no clear D gene. Deletions cut 6 bases from V and 3 bases from J, with 5 bases between. Germline CDR1 SNHLY, CDR2 FYNNEI. The CDR3 length is 11 residues. The CDR3 DNA follows: TGTGCCAGCAGCGACTACACTGAAGCTTTCTTT. It is translated as CASSDYTEAFF.

This clonotype was counted ten times or more. CDR3 DNA: TGTGCCAGCAGCGCTAAACTAGGAGGAAGCACAGATACGCAGTATTTT. It encodes CASSAKLGGSTDTQYF. The V call is TRBV7-6, the J call TRBJ2-3; D perhaps matches TRBD2 (5 bases). This CDR3 comprises 16 residues. V lost 5 bases to trimming and J lost 0 bases, with 15 bases between them. From germline, CDR1 is SGHVS and CDR2 FNYEAQ.

This clonotype was counted ten times or more. V gene TRBV27 combines with J gene TRBJ1-6; D is unclear. The CDR3 has 20 amino acids. V was cut by 6 bases and J by 0 bases, with 24 bases left in between. CDR1 is MNHEY, CDR2 SMNVEV, per germline (reference sequence). CDR3 bases: TGTGCCAGCAGACCCCGATCAGTCGTCGGCTCCGGCTCCTATAATTCACCCCTCCACTTT. Its translation: CASRPRSVVGSGSYNSPLHF.

Comments on this clonotype: A much larger clone is a single base away; this may be a read error. The chain carries TRBV6-5 and TRBJ2-7; 7 bases are shared with TRBD2. The tail of the sequence fits TRBJ2-1 better, so the J call may be wrong. Per germline, CDR1 MNHEY and CDR2 SVGAGI. The CDR3 is 16 residues long. CDR3 in DNA: TGTGCCAGCAGTTACTCAACTAGCGTGAGCTCCTACGAGCAGTTCTTC. Protein product: CASSYSTSVSSYEQFF.

This chain connects TRBV19 to TRBJ1-1; 12 positions agree with TRBD1. Germline assignment: CDR1 LNHDA and CDR2 SQIVND (reference sequence). CDR3 size: 16 residues. J was trimmed by 6 bases and V by 9 bases; bases with no gene match: 14. The CDR3 bases are TGTGCCAGCAGTCCGGGACAGGGGGCTGGAACGGCTGAAGCTTTCTTT. Translating gives CASSPGQGAGTAEAFF.

In its sample, this clonotype was seen many times. The chain recombines TRBV27 with TRBJ2-1; the D gene is possibly TRBD2 (6 bases). This CDR3 region has 16 residues. Germline V gene lookup returns CDR1 MNHEY and CDR2 SMNVEV (reference sequence). Trimming pared 0 bases from V and 2 bases from J, leaving 11 bases between. The CDR3 loop is CASSLSGLNAYNEQFF. As DNA, the CDR3 is TGTGCCAGCAGTTTATCAGGACTAAACGCCTACAATGAGCAGTTCTTC.

This clonotype was detected many times. J is TRBJ2-5 and V is TRBV6-2 or TRBV6-3, with no clear D. The CDR3 spans 13 residues. With 5 bases removed from V and 7 bases from J, the gap between germline ends came to 14 bases. CDR1 and CDR2 from the germline V gene are MNHEY and SVGEGT. Here the CDR3 reads CASSESSLGTQYF. In nucleotides, the CDR3 is TGTGCCAGCAGTGAGTCCTCCCTGGGGACCCAGTACTTC.

This clonotype was detected only a few times. Being one base from a much bigger clone, this may be a read error. The chain joins TRBV14 to TRBJ2-5; perhaps TRBD1 as D (6 bases). This CDR3 comprises 14 residues. In germline, CDR1 is SGHDN, CDR2 FVKESK. The CDR3 sequence is CASSLRQDEETQHF. As DNA, the CDR3 is TGTGCCAGCAGCCTTCGACAGGACGAAGAGACCCAGCACTTC.

This clonotype was picked up a small number of times. The rearrangement uses TRBV7-4 and TRBJ1-2; 9 bases are a match to TRBD1. Trimming removed 5 bases from V and 8 bases from J; junction bases left unmatched: 24. The CDR3 contains 19 residues. CDR1 and CDR2 from the germline V gene are SGHVT and SQSDAQ. The DNA for the CDR3 is TGTGCCAGCAGCCTAAGGGTGGCTTGCCGACAGGGGGGCCAGTCGGGCTACACCTTC. This gives the protein CASSLRVACRQGGQSGYTF.

In its sample, this clonotype was seen many times. This rearrangement joins TRBV18 to TRBJ2-7; no clear D. Germline V gene data show CDR1 as KGHSH and CDR2 as LQKENI. The CDR3 spans 13 residues. Trimming took 3 bases from V and 7 from J, leaving 13 bases between them. The CDR3 region has the DNA TGTGCCAGCTCACCTAGGGCCCGCTTAGAGCAGTACTTC. The encoded protein is CASSPRARLEQYF.

This clonotype came up many times. Written as DNA, the CDR3 is TGTGCCAGCAGTTTGATCCAGGACCTTAACTATGGCTACACCTTC. This encodes CASSLIQDLNYGYTF. The chain couples TRBV28 to TRBJ1-2; D not resolved. The V and J ends lost 3 bases and 1 base respectively, with 12 bases between them. The germline gives CDR1 MDHEN, CDR2 SYDVKM. The CDR3 is made up of 15 amino acids.

This clonotype was seen ten or more times. The J gene is TRBJ2-1, the V gene TRBV28; TRBD2 matches at 13 bases. This CDR3 has 15 amino acids. With V trimmed by 3 bases and J by 10 bases, 6 bases remained unmatched. Looked up from germline, CDR1 is MDHEN and CDR2 is SYDVKM. CDR3 sequence (DNA): TGTGCCAGCAGTTTCCAGGGACTAGCGGGAAAAGAGCAGTTCTTC. The encoded protein is CASSFQGLAGKEQFF.

This chain uses TRBV19 with TRBJ2-7; maybe TRBD2 (6 bases). The V end lost 5 bases, the J end lost 0 bases, and 11 bases lay between the germline ends. The CDR3 covers 14 residues. CDR1 is LNHDA and CDR2 is SQIVND in the germline V gene (reference sequence). CDR3 sequence reads: CASSRGIPSYEQYF. As DNA, the CDR3 is TGTGCCAGTAGTCGGGGGATACCCTCCTACGAGCAGTACTTC.

This clonotype appeared a few times. CDR3 DNA sequence: TGTGCCAGCAGCGTAGGTGGTGGGACTACCTACGAGCAGTACTTC. It codes for CASSVGGGTTYEQYF. This chain uses TRBV9 with TRBJ2-7, with 7 bases matching TRBD2. Trimming removed 0 bases from V and 2 bases from J; junction bases left unmatched: 5. Germline lookup yields CDR1 SGDLS and CDR2 YYNGEE. This CDR3 contains 15 residues.

This clonotype has at least ten counts. CDR3 loop: CSARLPGISRETQYF. The CDR3 region has the DNA TGCAGTGCTAGGCTCCCAGGAATATCGAGGGAGACCCAGTACTTC. The gene calls are TRBV20-1 and TRBJ2-5; D remains ambiguous. The CDR3 covers 15 residues. Trimming removed 3 bases at V and 5 bases at J, with 19 bases between. Germline V gene lookup returns CDR1 DFQATT and CDR2 SNEGSKA (reference sequence).

The V call is TRBV5-4, the J call TRBJ1-2; 9 bases are a match to TRBD1. Germline V gives CDR1 SGHNT, CDR2 YYREEE (reference sequence). J gave up 7 bases and V 5 bases, and 9 bases lay outside the gene matches. The CDR3 consists of 14 residues. The CDR3 DNA is TGTGCCAGCAGTTTTGGACAGGGGCGATTTGGCTACACCTTC. This translates into CASSFGQGRFGYTF.

The chain couples TRBV9 to TRBJ2-3; TRBD2 aligns across 10 bases. The CDR3 is 20 amino acids. Unmatched junction bases numbered 20, after V lost 3 bases and J lost 4 bases. CDR1 is SGDLS and CDR2 is YYNGEE in the germline V gene. CDR3 DNA: TGTGCCAGCAGCGCCCCGGCTTTACTAGCGGGATCAACTGGCGCAGATACGCAGTATTTT. It translates to CASSAPALLAGSTGADTQYF.

This clonotype has ten or more counts. This rearrangement joins TRBV7-2 to TRBJ1-4; possibly TRBD1 for D (5 bases). Germline V gene sequence: CDR1 SGHTA, CDR2 FQGNSA. Trimming shortened V by 3 bases and J by 7 bases, and 12 bases separated the two germline ends. The CDR3 loop spans 14 amino acids. The CDR3 coding sequence is TGTGCCAGCAGCTTGGAGGGGTTCGGTGAAAAACTGTTTTTT. This gives the protein CASSLEGFGEKLFF.

In this sample, this clonotype turned up many times. The chain uses TRBV27 and TRBJ1-1, with D uncertain. The germline gives CDR1 MNHEY, CDR2 SMNVEV (reference sequence). CDR3 length: 14 amino acids. Between the trimmed V and J ends, which lost 5 bases and 1 base, there was a span of 11 bases. CDR3 sequence reads: CASSLRHPNTEAFF. The DNA for the CDR3 is TGTGCCAGCAGTCTCCGACATCCGAACACTGAAGCTTTCTTT.

By its share, this clonotype is medium-sized (0.01 to 0.1%). The chain links TRBV7-2 to TRBJ1-1; the D is unclear. Germline V lookup: CDR1 SGHTA, CDR2 FQGNSA. This CDR3 is built from 14 residues. Trimming shortened V by 7 bases and J by 2 bases, and 14 bases separated the two germline ends. As DNA, the CDR3 is TGTGCCAGCAACTTCTACGTCCTAAACACTGAAGCTTTCTTT. It is translated as CASNFYVLNTEAFF.

This clonotype was recorded at least ten times. The rearrangement uses TRBV3-1 and TRBJ1-1, with 12 bases fitting TRBD1. With V trimmed by 5 bases and J by 9 bases, 10 bases remained unmatched. Germline CDR1 and CDR2: LGHDT and YNNKEL (reference sequence). This CDR3 has 15 residues. The CDR3 loop is CASSVPGTGGGQAFF. For the CDR3, the DNA is TGTGCCAGCAGCGTACCGGGGACAGGGGGCGGACAAGCTTTCTTT.